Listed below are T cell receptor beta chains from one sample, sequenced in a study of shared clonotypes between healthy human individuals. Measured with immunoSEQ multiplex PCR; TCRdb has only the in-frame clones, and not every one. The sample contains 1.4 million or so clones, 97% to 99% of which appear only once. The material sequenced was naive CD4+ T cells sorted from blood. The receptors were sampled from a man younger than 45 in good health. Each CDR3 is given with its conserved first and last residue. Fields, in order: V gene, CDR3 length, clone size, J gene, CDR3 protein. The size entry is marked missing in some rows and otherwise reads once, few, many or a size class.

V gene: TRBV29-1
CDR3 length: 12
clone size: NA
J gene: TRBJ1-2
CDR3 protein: CSAHSEDYGYTF

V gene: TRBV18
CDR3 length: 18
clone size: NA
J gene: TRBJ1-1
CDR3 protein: CASSPLSRGTGYGTEAFF

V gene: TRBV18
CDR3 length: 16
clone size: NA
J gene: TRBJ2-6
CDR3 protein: CASSPLGFSGANVLTF

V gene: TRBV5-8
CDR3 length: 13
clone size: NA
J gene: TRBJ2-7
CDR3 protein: CASSLPRTSGKYF

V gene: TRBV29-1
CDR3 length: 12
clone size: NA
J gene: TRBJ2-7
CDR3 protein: CSACRGPYEQYF

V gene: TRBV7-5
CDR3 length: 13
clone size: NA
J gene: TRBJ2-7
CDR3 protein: CARSLVQFYEQYF

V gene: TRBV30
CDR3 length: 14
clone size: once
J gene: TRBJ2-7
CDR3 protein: CAWSGPSGKGEQYF

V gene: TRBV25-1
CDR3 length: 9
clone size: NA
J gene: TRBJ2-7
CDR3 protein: CASPNEQYF

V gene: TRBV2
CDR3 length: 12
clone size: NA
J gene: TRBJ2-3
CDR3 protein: CASSESTDTQYF

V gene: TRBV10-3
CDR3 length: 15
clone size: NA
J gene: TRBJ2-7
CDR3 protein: CAISDVDSLGYEQYF

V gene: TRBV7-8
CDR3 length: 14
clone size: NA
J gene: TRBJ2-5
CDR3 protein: CASTIGPYQETQYF

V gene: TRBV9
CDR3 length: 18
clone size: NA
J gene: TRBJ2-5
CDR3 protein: CASSVEPGGLAVGETQYF

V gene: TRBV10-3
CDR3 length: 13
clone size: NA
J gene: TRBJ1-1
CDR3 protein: CAITGVPDTEAFF

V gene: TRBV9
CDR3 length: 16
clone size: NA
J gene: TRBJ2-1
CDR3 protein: CASSSLTSGIYNEQFF

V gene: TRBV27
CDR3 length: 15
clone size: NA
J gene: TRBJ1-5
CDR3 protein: CASSPRRDSNQPQHF

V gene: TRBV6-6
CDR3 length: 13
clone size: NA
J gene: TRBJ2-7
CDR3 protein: CASSYSTRDTQDF

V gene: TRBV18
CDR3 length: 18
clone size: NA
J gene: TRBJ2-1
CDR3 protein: CASSPRGEGLAFYNEQFF

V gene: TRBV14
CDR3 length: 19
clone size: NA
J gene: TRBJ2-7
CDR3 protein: CASSQVTAGGRVVSYEQYF

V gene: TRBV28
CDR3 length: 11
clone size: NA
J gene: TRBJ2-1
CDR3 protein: CASSNQREQFF

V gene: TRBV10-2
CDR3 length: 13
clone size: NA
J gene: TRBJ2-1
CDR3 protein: CASSDFLTNEQFF

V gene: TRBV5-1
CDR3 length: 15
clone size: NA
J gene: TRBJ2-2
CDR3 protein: CASTIGAGDTGELFF

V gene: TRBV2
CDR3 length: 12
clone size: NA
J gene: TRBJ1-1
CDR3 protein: CASSQGSTEAFF

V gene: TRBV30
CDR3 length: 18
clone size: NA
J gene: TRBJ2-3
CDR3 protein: CAWSVVAIREETADTQYF

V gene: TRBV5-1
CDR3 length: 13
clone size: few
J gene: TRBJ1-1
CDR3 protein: CASGVRDGPQAFF

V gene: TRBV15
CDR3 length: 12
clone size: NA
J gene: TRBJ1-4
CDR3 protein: CATNKGSEKLFF

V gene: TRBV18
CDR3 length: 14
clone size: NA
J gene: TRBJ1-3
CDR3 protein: CASSLRTEGNTIYF

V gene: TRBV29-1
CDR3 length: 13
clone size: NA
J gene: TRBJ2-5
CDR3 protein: CSVDVAVQETQYF

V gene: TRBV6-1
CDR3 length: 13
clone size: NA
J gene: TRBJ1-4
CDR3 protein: CASSRQLNEKLFF

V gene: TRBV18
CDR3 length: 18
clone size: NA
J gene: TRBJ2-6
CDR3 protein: CASSPYKLRSSGANVLTF

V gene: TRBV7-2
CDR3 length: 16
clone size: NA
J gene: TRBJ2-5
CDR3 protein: CASSKSSGRGFETQYF

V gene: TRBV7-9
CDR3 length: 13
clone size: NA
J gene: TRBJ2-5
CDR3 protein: CASTRGMGETQYF

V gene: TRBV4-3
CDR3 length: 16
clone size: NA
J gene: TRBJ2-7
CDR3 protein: CASSHNLAGASYEQYF

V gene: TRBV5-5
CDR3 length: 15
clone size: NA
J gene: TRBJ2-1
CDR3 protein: CASSLVTGSYNEQFF

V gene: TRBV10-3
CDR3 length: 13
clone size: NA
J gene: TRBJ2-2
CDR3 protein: CAISRDSPGELFF

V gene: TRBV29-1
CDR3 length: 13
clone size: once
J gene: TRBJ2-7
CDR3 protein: CSVVGDRVYEQYF

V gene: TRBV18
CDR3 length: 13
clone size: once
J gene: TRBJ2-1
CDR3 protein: CASSPGPNNEQFF

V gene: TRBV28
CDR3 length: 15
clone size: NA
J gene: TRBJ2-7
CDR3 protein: CAIHRASGISYEQYF

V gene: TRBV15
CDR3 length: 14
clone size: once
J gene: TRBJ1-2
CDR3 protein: CATSRDPVAYGYTF

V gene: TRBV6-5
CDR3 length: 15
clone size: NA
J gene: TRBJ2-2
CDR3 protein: CASLGRQPGTGELFF

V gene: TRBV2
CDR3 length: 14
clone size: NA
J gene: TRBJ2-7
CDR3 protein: CASRSFGRSYEQYF

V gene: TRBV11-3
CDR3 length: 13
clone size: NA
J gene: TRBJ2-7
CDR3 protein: CASSFAEDYEQYF

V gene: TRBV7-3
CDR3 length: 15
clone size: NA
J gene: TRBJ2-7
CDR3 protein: CASSLTGSNPYEQYF

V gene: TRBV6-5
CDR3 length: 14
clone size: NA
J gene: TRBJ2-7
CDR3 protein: CASSSPGTDYEQYF

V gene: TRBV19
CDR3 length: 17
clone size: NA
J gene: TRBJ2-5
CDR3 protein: CASSHYGTSRYQETQYF

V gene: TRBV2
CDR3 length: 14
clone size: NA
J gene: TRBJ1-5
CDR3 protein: CATSTGTIDQPQHF

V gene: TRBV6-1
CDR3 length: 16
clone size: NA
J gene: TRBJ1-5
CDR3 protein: CASSEDRGGLGQPQHF

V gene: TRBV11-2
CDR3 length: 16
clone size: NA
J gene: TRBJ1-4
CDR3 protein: CASSLGRQGRAEKLFF

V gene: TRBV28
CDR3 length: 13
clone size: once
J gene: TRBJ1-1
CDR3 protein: CASSLLGGTEAFF

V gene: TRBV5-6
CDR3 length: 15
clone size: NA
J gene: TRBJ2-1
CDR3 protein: CASSSSGSSYNEQFF

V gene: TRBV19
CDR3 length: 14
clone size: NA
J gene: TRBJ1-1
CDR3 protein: CASSTTPINTEAFF

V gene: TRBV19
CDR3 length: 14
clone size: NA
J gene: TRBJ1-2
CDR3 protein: CASSTYDRIYGYTF